Listed below are T cell receptor beta chains from one sample, sequenced in a study of tumor-infiltrating lymphocytes in primary liver carcinoma. TCRdb passed the multiplex PCR reads through MiXCR, listing each CDR3 protein once. The repertoire consists of about 130,000 distinct CDR3 sequences, with 60% to 75% occurring once and the leading ten covering more than 7%. Sequencing input: liver tumor tissue from sampling region 3. These receptors were taken from a woman aged 60 to 75 with primary liver carcinoma and hepatitis B virus infection. CDR3s include the opening cysteine and the closing phenylalanine or tryptophan. The order of the fields is J gene, clone size, V gene, D gene, CDR3 protein, CDR3 DNA. A D gene is named only where the DNA matches it firmly. For some rows the clone size is stated as once, few or many, or as a class when expanded; others skip it.

j_call: TRBJ2-1; clone_size: NA; v_call: TRBV12-3/TRBV12-4; d_call: TRBD2; cdr3_aa: CAGRDEREAPNEQFF; cdr3_nt: TGTGCCGGCAGAGACGAGCGGGAAGCCCCTAATGAGCAGTTCTTC
j_call: TRBJ2-2; clone_size: many; v_call: TRBV6-5; d_call: NA; cdr3_aa: CASSYSMWSLGAGELFF; cdr3_nt: TGTGCCAGCAGTTACTCGATGTGGAGCCTCGGTGCCGGGGAGCTGTTTTTT
j_call: TRBJ2-7; clone_size: many; v_call: TRBV12-3/TRBV12-4; d_call: NA; cdr3_aa: CATTRGGSSYEQYF; cdr3_nt: TGTGCCACCACTCGTGGCGGCAGCTCCTACGAGCAGTACTTC
j_call: TRBJ2-1; clone_size: NA; v_call: TRBV5-8; d_call: NA; cdr3_aa: CASSLAADSRVYNEQFF; cdr3_nt: TGTGCCAGCAGCTTGGCGGCAGATTCTCGAGTCTACAATGAGCAGTTCTTC
j_call: TRBJ2-3; clone_size: many; v_call: TRBV1; d_call: NA; cdr3_aa: CTSSIGLASFTDTQYF; cdr3_nt: TGCACCAGCAGCATAGGACTAGCGAGTTTCACAGATACGCAGTATTTT
j_call: TRBJ1-1; clone_size: NA; v_call: TRBV18; d_call: NA; cdr3_aa: CASSPLTGALYIEAFF; cdr3_nt: TGTGCCAGCTCACCACTAACCGGGGCCTTGTACATTGAAGCTTTCTTT
j_call: TRBJ1-3; clone_size: many; v_call: TRBV6-6; d_call: NA; cdr3_aa: CASSRTGTAIYF; cdr3_nt: TGTGCCAGCAGCCGTACAGGGACGGCCATATATTTT
j_call: TRBJ2-7; clone_size: NA; v_call: TRBV4-1; d_call: TRBD2; cdr3_aa: CASSQVGGAGDEQYF; cdr3_nt: TGTGCCAGCAGCCAAGTGGGAGGAGCGGGAGACGAGCAGTACTTC
j_call: TRBJ1-1; clone_size: many; v_call: TRBV12-3/TRBV12-4; d_call: TRBD1; cdr3_aa: CASRSGTGARMGGTEAFF; cdr3_nt: TGTGCCAGCAGATCAGGGACAGGGGCGAGGATGGGCGGCACTGAAGCTTTCTTT
j_call: TRBJ2-2; clone_size: many; v_call: TRBV6-5; d_call: NA; cdr3_aa: CASSYEPTANTGELFF; cdr3_nt: TGTGCCAGCAGTTACGAGCCTACCGCGAACACCGGGGAGCTGTTTTTT
j_call: TRBJ2-2; clone_size: NA; v_call: TRBV6-5; d_call: TRBD2; cdr3_aa: CASSSQLTSRYTGELLF; cdr3_nt: TGTGCCAGCAGTTCCCAATTGACTAGCCGATACACCGGGGAGCTGTTGTTT
j_call: TRBJ1-2; clone_size: many; v_call: TRBV10-3; d_call: NA; cdr3_aa: CAISEQGDYGYTF; cdr3_nt: TGTGCCATCAGTGAGCAGGGCGACTATGGCTACACCTTC
j_call: TRBJ1-1; clone_size: NA; v_call: TRBV5-1; d_call: NA; cdr3_aa: CASSLGNGGLGNTEAFF; cdr3_nt: TGCGCCAGCAGCTTGGGGAACGGGGGGCTGGGGAACACTGAAGCTTTCTTT
j_call: TRBJ2-7; clone_size: many; v_call: TRBV12-3/TRBV12-4; d_call: NA; cdr3_aa: CASSSDGGRARYYEQYF; cdr3_nt: TGTGCCAGCAGTTCCGACGGGGGCAGGGCCCGTTACTACGAGCAGTACTTC
j_call: TRBJ1-1; clone_size: NA; v_call: TRBV5-1; d_call: NA; cdr3_aa: CASSWGRVNTESFF; cdr3_nt: TGCGCCAGCAGCTGGGGGAGGGTGAACACTGAATCTTTCTTT
j_call: TRBJ2-5; clone_size: few; v_call: TRBV4-1; d_call: NA; cdr3_aa: CTSSFRTMGARYF; cdr3_nt: TGCACCAGCAGCTTCCGGACAATGGGGGCCCGGTACTTC
j_call: TRBJ1-4; clone_size: many; v_call: TRBV12-3/TRBV12-4; d_call: TRBD1; cdr3_aa: CASSHTSGTGSEKLFF; cdr3_nt: TGTGCCAGCAGTCACACCTCCGGGACAGGGTCTGAAAAACTGTTTTTT
j_call: TRBJ2-3; clone_size: many; v_call: TRBV6-5; d_call: TRBD1; cdr3_aa: CASSYGTGGADTQYF; cdr3_nt: TGTGCCAGCAGTTACGGGACAGGGGGCGCAGATACGCAGTATTTT
j_call: TRBJ2-1; clone_size: NA; v_call: TRBV11-2; d_call: NA; cdr3_aa: CVSSPLLVGSYNEQFF; cdr3_nt: TGTGTCAGCAGCCCTCTCCTAGTGGGATCCTACAATGAGCAGTTCTTC
j_call: TRBJ2-1; clone_size: NA; v_call: TRBV11-2; d_call: NA; cdr3_aa: CVSSLGVESSYNERFF; cdr3_nt: TGTGTCAGCAGCTTAGGGGTGGAGAGCTCCTACAATGAGCGGTTCTTC
j_call: TRBJ2-1; clone_size: many; v_call: TRBV6-1; d_call: NA; cdr3_aa: CASSDYISLPQFF; cdr3_nt: TGTGCCAGCAGCGATTACATCAGCTTGCCACAGTTCTTC
j_call: TRBJ1-1; clone_size: many; v_call: TRBV10-3; d_call: NA; cdr3_aa: CAISELTGFEVEAFF; cdr3_nt: TGTGCCATCAGTGAGTTGACAGGTTTCGAGGTTGAAGCTTTCTTT
j_call: TRBJ1-1; clone_size: NA; v_call: TRBV6-5; d_call: NA; cdr3_aa: CASSWIRRNTEAFF; cdr3_nt: TGTGCCAGCAGTTGGATAAGGAGAAACACTGAAGCTTTCTTT
j_call: TRBJ2-1; clone_size: NA; v_call: TRBV4-2; d_call: NA; cdr3_aa: CASSQDVGTSVNGQFF; cdr3_nt: TGTGCCAGCAGTCAAGATGTGGGGACGAGTGTTAATGGGCAGTTCTTC
j_call: TRBJ2-7; clone_size: NA; v_call: TRBV11-2; d_call: NA; cdr3_aa: CASSLDPGHASEQYF; cdr3_nt: TGTGCTAGCAGTTTAGACCCAGGCCATGCGTCCGAGCAGTACTTC
j_call: TRBJ1-2; clone_size: many; v_call: TRBV29-1; d_call: NA; cdr3_aa: CSVEAENYGYTF; cdr3_nt: TGCAGCGTTGAGGCAGAAAACTATGGCTACACCTTC
j_call: TRBJ2-1; clone_size: NA; v_call: TRBV28; d_call: NA; cdr3_aa: CANSGARDSRYNEQFF; cdr3_nt: TGTGCCAACAGTGGGGCCCGGGACTCCCGCTACAATGAGCAGTTCTTC
j_call: TRBJ2-7; clone_size: NA; v_call: TRBV13; d_call: NA; cdr3_aa: CASIKKMEVNEQYF; cdr3_nt: TGTGCCAGCATAAAGAAAATGGAAGTAAACGAGCAGTACTTC
j_call: TRBJ2-3; clone_size: NA; v_call: TRBV11-2; d_call: NA; cdr3_aa: CASSSAGRADTRYF; cdr3_nt: TGTGCCAGCAGCTCAGCCGGGCGGGCAGATACGCGGTATTTT
j_call: TRBJ1-3; clone_size: NA; v_call: TRBV4-1; d_call: TRBD1; cdr3_aa: CASSQEGGRQGRRDTIYF; cdr3_nt: TGCGCCAGCAGCCAAGAAGGGGGTCGACAGGGGAGGAGGGACACCATATATTTT